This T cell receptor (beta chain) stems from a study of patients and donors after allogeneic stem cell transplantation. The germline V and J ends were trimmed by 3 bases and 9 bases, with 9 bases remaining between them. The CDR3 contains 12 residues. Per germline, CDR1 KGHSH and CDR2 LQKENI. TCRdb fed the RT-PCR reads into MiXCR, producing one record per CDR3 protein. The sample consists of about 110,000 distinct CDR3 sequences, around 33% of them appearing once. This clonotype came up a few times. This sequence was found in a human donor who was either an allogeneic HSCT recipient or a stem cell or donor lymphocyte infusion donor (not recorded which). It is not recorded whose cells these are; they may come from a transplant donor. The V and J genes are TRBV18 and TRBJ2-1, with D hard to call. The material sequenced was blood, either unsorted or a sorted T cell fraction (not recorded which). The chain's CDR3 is CASSPFTPEQFF. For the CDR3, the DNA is TGTGCCAGCTCACCTTTCACTCCTGAGCAGTTCTTC.